These 20 T cell receptor beta chains originate from one sample sequenced in a study of blood T cell repertoires in COVID-19. The method was immunoSEQ multiplex PCR; TCRdb's version includes in-frame clones alone and lacks a portion of them. Counted here are about 160,000 clones, 85% to 90% occurring once; the ten biggest clones make up under 7.5%. The sample taken for sequencing was peripheral blood. Receptors were obtained from a man older than 75 with acute or convalescent COVID-19.

This clone showed up just a few times. The V call is TRBV5-1, the J call TRBJ1-2, with D possibly TRBD1 on 5 matching bases. Trimming cost V 4 bases and J 4 bases, with 11 bases left between them. Germline-derived CDR1 and CDR2 are SGHRS and YFSETQ. The CDR3 spans 13 residues. The CDR3 here is CASSIQGIYGYTF. The CDR3 DNA reads TGCGCCAGCAGCATCCAGGGAATCTATGGCTACACCTTC.

The chain employs TRBV5-1 and TRBJ2-3; 8 bases map to TRBD1. This CDR3 is 15 amino acids long. CDR1 is SGHRS and CDR2 is YFSETQ in the germline V gene. V dropped 4 bases and J dropped 5; count of bases not matched to a gene: 9. CDR3 region: CASSRDRGAGDTQYF. Here the CDR3 DNA reads TGCGCCAGCAGCCGCGACAGGGGTGCGGGAGATACGCAGTATTTT.

The chain couples TRBV6-4 to TRBJ2-1; TRBD2 matches 8 bases. This CDR3 contains 13 residues. CDR1 is MRHNA and CDR2 is SNTAGT in the germline V gene. Losses at the gene ends were 4 bases for V and 9 bases for J; bases not matched to a gene: 5. Here the CDR3 DNA reads TGTGCCAGCAGTGTGGTAGCGGGAACTGAGCAGTTCTTC. This gives the protein CASSVVAGTEQFF.

The gene calls are TRBV18 and TRBJ1-1, with a tentative D call TRBD1 (6 bases). Trimming cost V 6 bases and J 7 bases, with 24 bases left between them. Germline V gene data show CDR1 as KGHSH and CDR2 as LQKENI. The CDR3 spans 16 residues. The DNA for the CDR3 is TGTGCCAGCTCTCAAGGGGGAGGGTCGACTGCGTTTGAAGCTTTCTTT. Protein product: CASSQGGGSTAFEAFF.

The CDR3 DNA is TGTGCCAGCGCGATGGACAGGTCCTACGAGCAGTACTTC. It translates to CASAMDRSYEQYF. The rearrangement uses TRBV27 and TRBJ2-7; TRBD1 agrees at 7 bases. This CDR3 contains 13 residues. V lost 8 bases, J lost 1 base, and 5 bases stayed unmatched. The germline V gene has CDR1 MNHEY and CDR2 SMNVEV (reference sequence).

This chain links TRBV7-2 with TRBJ1-2, with D maybe TRBD1 (5 bases). Germline assignment: CDR1 SGHTA and CDR2 FQGNSA. This CDR3 comprises 13 residues. Trimming left V 5 bases short and J 6 bases short, with 13 bases between. The CDR3 nucleotides read TGTGCCAGCAGCCGTGACAGATTAGATGGCTACACCTTC. It yields the protein CASSRDRLDGYTF.

V is TRBV5-1 and J is TRBJ2-3; 11 nucleotides line up with TRBD2. The CDR3 has 17 amino acids. The J segment lost 4 bases and the V segment lost 0 bases, leaving 7 bases of the junction unmatched. Germline V lookup: CDR1 SGHRS, CDR2 YFSETQ. The CDR3 is CASSLELAGVGADTQYF. DNA for the CDR3: TGCGCCAGCAGCTTGGAACTAGCGGGAGTTGGCGCAGATACGCAGTATTTT.

The V call is TRBV7-2, the J call TRBJ1-6; D not resolved. The V gene's germline CDR1 is SGHTA and CDR2 FQGNSA. Trimming removed 1 base from V and 9 bases from J, with 7 bases in between. The CDR3 has 13 amino acids. CDR3 sequence reads: CASSLDYVSPLHF. CDR3 sequence (DNA): TGTGCCAGCAGCTTAGATTATGTTTCACCCCTCCACTTT.

This chain joins TRBV9 and TRBJ2-2; D is unresolved. The V gene's germline CDR1 is SGDLS and CDR2 YYNGEE. Trimming stripped 0 bases from V and 4 bases from J, with 10 bases between. CDR3 length: 15 residues. The CDR3 spells CASSVGGTGTGELFF. The DNA for the CDR3 is TGTGCCAGCAGCGTAGGAGGCACGGGCACCGGGGAGCTGTTTTTT.

This rearrangement joins TRBV7-6 to TRBJ1-6; D is ambiguous. The CDR3 length is 16 residues. The V end lost 5 bases, the J end lost 2 bases, and 13 bases lay between the germline ends. Germline CDR1 reads SGHVS; CDR2 reads FNYEAQ. The CDR3 nucleotides are TGTGCCAGCAGCACCGGACCCGGGGCCTATAATTCACCCCTCCACTTT. Translation: CASSTGPGAYNSPLHF.

The V gene is TRBV9, the J gene TRBJ2-1; TRBD2 aligns across 7 bases. CDR3 length equals 16 residues. The V segment lost 1 base and the J segment 4 bases; nucleotides outside the gene matches: 8. Germline CDR1 reads SGDLS; CDR2 reads YYNGEE. The CDR3 DNA follows: TGTGCCAGCAGCGTATTTTCGGGCGGGAGTTACAATGAGCAGTTCTTC. Translation gives CASSVFSGGSYNEQFF.

The J gene is TRBJ2-6, the V gene TRBV11-2, with D uncertain. The V gene's germline CDR1 is SGHAT and CDR2 FQNNGV. The V and J ends lost 0 bases and 3 bases respectively, with 6 bases between them. The CDR3 is 15 residues long. The CDR3 spells CASSLEAFGANVLTF. The CDR3 nucleotides are TGTGCCAGCAGCTTAGAGGCTTTTGGGGCCAACGTCCTGACTTTC.

The rearrangement links TRBV20-1 to TRBJ1-6; D is ambiguous. V was pared by 6 bases and J by 14 bases, with 14 bases between. Germline V gene lookup returns CDR1 DFQATT and CDR2 SNEGSKA (reference sequence). There are 11 residues in the CDR3. In DNA, the CDR3 is TGCAGTGCGAGGGTTCTGGGATCCCTCCACTTT. Its protein is CSARVLGSLHF.

V usage is TRBV27 and J usage is TRBJ2-7; 8 nucleotides match TRBD1. This CDR3 spans 15 amino acids. V lost 2 bases to trimming and J lost 0 bases; unmatched junction nucleotides: 3. Germline loops: CDR1 MNHEY, CDR2 SMNVEV (reference sequence). CDR3 residues: CASSLQGASSYEQYF. The CDR3 coding sequence is TGTGCCAGCAGTTTACAGGGGGCAAGCTCCTACGAGCAGTACTTC.

A remark on this clone: The germline gene is not matched at one end of the junction; a read error may be the cause. The chain carries TRBV6-6 and TRBJ1-5; maybe TRBD1 (5 bases). The germline CDR1 and CDR2 sequences are MNHNY and SVGAGI (reference sequence). The CDR3 is made up of 14 amino acids. The CDR3 DNA reads as TGTGCCAGCAGACAGGACATTAGCAATCAGTCCCAGCATTTT. Encoded protein: CASRQDISNQSQHF.

This clone was counted between two and nine times. The chain combines TRBV30 with TRBJ1-6; D is perhaps TRBD1 (5 bases). The CDR3 is made up of 12 amino acids. Trimming cost V 4 bases and J 7 bases, with 8 bases left between them. CDR1 is GTSNPN, CDR2 SVGIG, per germline (reference sequence). In DNA, the CDR3 is TGTGCCTGGATTTCAGGGAATTCACCCCTCCACTTT. Protein: CAWISGNSPLHF. The complete variable domain, with remaining parts taken from reference TRBV30 and TRBJ1-6, reads SQTIHQWPATLVQPVGSPLSLECTVEGTSNPNLYWYRQAAGRGLQLLFYSVGIGQISSEVPQNLSASRPQDRQFILSSKKLLLSDSGFYLCAWISGNSPLHFGNGTRLTVT.

This rearrangement joins TRBV27 to TRBJ1-1, with D maybe TRBD1 (5 bases). Germline-derived CDR1 and CDR2 are MNHEY and SMNVEV (reference sequence). V dropped 6 bases and J dropped 10 bases, with 18 bases sitting between them. The CDR3 runs 13 residues. The CDR3 loop is CASRGSGGSSAFF. The CDR3 DNA reads TGTGCCAGCAGGGGGTCCGGGGGGTCGTCAGCTTTCTTT.

The J gene is TRBJ1-3, the V gene TRBV28, with TRBD1 matching over 7 bases. The CDR3 is 16 residues long. The germline V gene has CDR1 MDHEN and CDR2 SYDVKM. Trimming cost V 7 bases and J 2 bases; bases outside gene matches: 11. The CDR3 here is CASTLPGQTTGNTIYF. The CDR3 DNA is TGTGCCAGCACCTTACCGGGACAGACCACTGGAAACACCATATATTTT.

The chain links TRBV28 to TRBJ1-6, with 7 nucleotides matching TRBD1. The germline V gene has CDR1 MDHEN and CDR2 SYDVKM. With V trimmed by 2 bases and J by 7 bases, 5 bases remained unmatched. CDR3 length: 15 residues. CDR3 bases: TGTGCCAGCAGTTTAAGAGGGGGCAGAAATTCACCCCTCCACTTT. The encoded protein is CASSLRGGRNSPLHF.

This clone has only a few counts. This chain joins TRBV7-9 and TRBJ1-1, with TRBD1 identical over 12 bases. Trimming took 5 bases from V and 5 from J; bases not matched to a gene: 6. The CDR3 extends over 15 amino acids. Germline V gene sequence: CDR1 SEHNR, CDR2 FQNEAQ (reference sequence). In nucleotides, the CDR3 is TGTGCCAGCAGCCCGTGGGACAGGGGGCTTACTGAAGCTTTCTTT. Translated: CASSPWDRGLTEAFF.